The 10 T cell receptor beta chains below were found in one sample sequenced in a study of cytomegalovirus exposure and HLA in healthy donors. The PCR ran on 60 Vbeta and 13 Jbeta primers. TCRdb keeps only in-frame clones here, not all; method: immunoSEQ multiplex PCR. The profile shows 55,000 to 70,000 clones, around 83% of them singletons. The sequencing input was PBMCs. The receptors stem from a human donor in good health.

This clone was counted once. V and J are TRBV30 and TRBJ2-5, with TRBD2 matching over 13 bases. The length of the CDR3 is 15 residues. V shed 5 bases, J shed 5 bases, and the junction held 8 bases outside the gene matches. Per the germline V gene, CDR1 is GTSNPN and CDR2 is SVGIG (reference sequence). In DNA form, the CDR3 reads TGTGCCTGGGAAACTAGCGGGGGGGCGCGGGAGACCCAGTACTTC. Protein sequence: CAWETSGGARETQYF.

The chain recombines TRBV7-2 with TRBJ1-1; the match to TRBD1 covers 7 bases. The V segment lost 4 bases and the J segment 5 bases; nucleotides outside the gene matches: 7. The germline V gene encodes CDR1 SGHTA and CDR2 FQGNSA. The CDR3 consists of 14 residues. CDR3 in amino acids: CASSSRDRGTEAFF. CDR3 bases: TGTGCCAGCAGCTCCAGGGACAGAGGTACTGAAGCTTTCTTT.

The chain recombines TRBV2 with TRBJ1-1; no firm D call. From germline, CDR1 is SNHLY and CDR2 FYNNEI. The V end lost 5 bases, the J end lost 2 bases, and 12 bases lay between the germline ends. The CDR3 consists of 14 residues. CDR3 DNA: TGTGCCAGCAGTAGCAGCGTTTTCAACACTGAAGCTTTCTTT. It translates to CASSSSVFNTEAFF.

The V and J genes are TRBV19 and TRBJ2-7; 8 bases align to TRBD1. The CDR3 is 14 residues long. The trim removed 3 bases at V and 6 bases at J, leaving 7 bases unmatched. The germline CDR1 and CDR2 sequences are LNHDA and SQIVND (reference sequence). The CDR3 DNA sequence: TGTGCCAGTAGTATGGGAGGTGGGACAGGCGAGCAGTACTTC. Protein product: CASSMGGGTGEQYF.

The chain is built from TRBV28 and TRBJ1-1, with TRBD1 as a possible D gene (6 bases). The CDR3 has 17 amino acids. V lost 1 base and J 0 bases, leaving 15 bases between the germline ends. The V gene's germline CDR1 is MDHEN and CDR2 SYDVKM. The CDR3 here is CASSLYSGGQMNTEAFF. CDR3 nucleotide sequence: TGTGCCAGCAGTTTATATTCCGGCGGACAGATGAACACTGAAGCTTTCTTT.

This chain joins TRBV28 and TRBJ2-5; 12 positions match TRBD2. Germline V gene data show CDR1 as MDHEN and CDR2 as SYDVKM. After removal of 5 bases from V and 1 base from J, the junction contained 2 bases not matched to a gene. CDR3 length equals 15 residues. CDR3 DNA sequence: TGTGCCAGCAGTCTAGCGGGAGGGCTCCAAGAGACCCAGTACTTC. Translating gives CASSLAGGLQETQYF.

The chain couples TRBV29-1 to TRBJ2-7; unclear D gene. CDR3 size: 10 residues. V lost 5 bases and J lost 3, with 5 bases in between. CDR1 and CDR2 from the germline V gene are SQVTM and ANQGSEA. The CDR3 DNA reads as TGCAGCGTTATAGACTACGAGCAGTACTTC. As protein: CSVIDYEQYF.

Here the CDR3 reads CASSLSTPGQEAFF. The DNA for the CDR3 is TGCGCCAGCAGCCTTAGTACCCCAGGACAGGAAGCTTTCTTT. The chain uses TRBV5-1 and TRBJ1-1; D may be TRBD1 (6 bases). The V end lost 4 bases, the J end lost 8 bases, and 18 bases lay between the germline ends. This CDR3 is built from 14 residues. Germline V CDR1 and CDR2: SGHRS, YFSETQ.

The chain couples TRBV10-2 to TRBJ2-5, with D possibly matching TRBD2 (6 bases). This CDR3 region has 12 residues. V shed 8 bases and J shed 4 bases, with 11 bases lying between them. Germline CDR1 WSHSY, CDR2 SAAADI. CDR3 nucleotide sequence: TGCGCCAGCGGGGCGGGGCGAGAGACCCAGTACTTC. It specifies CASGAGRETQYF.

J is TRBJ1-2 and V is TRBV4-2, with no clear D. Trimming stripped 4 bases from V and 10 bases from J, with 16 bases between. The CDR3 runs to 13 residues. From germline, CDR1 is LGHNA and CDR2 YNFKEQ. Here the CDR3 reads CASSRPPGWDYTF. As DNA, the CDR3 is TGTGCCAGCAGCCGACCTCCGGGGTGGGACTACACCTTC.